The 19 T cell receptor beta chains below all came from one sample that was sequenced in a study of early stage breast cancer tumors. Using immunoSEQ multiplex PCR, the repertoire was profiled, and TCRdb retains in-frame clones only, with some absent. Found here are under 75,000 clones, around three quarters of them singletons; the top ten hold roughly 3.5%. Sequencing was carried out using blood. The origin of the receptors is a person aged 25 to 45 with breast cancer.

The rearrangement links TRBV5-1 to TRBJ1-2, with D tentatively TRBD1 (5 bases). CDR1 and CDR2 from the germline V gene are SGHRS and YFSETQ. The V end lost 4 bases, the J end lost 7 bases, and 14 bases lay between the germline ends. The CDR3 consists of 13 residues. CDR3 sequence (DNA): TGCGCCAGCAGCCCGGGGGATGGAGTTGGCTACACCTTC. Its translation is CASSPGDGVGYTF. The whole variable domain, filled in from reference TRBV5-1 and TRBJ1-2, reads KAGVTQTPRYLIKTRGQQVTLSCSPISGHRSVSWYQQTPGQGLQFLFEYFSETQRNKGNFPGRFSGRQFSNSRSEMNVSTLELGDSALYLCASSPGDGVGYTFGSGTRLTVV.

The chain couples TRBV10-3 to TRBJ1-2; 8 nucleotides match TRBD1. The J segment lost 8 bases and the V segment lost 5 bases, leaving 19 bases of the junction unmatched. The CDR3 extends over 17 amino acids. Germline V lookup: CDR1 ENHRY, CDR2 SYGVKD. The DNA of the CDR3 is TGTGCCATCAGTACTCCATTCGACAGGGGAGGGGGTTACGGCTACACCTTC. Its translation: CAISTPFDRGGGYGYTF.

There are a few counts of this clone. The J gene is TRBJ1-2, the V gene TRBV4-1; possibly TRBD1 for D (5 bases). Per germline, CDR1 MGHRA and CDR2 YSYEKL. Between the trimmed V and J ends, which lost 3 bases and 4 bases, there was a span of 12 bases. CDR3 length: 14 residues. CDR3 residues: CASSQDTRSYGYTF. The CDR3 region has the DNA TGCGCCAGCAGCCAGGACACACGTAGCTATGGCTACACCTTC.

The V and J genes are TRBV7-2 and TRBJ2-7; D uncertain. Looked up from germline, CDR1 is SGHTA and CDR2 is FQGNSA. This CDR3 is built from 15 residues. V lost 1 base to trimming and J lost 3 bases, with 13 bases between them. The CDR3 protein is CASSLGSRNYYEQYF. CDR3 DNA sequence: TGTGCCAGCAGCTTAGGCTCCAGGAATTACTACGAGCAGTACTTC.

The chain is built from TRBV30 and TRBJ2-7; the D gene is possibly TRBD2 (7 bases). Trimming took 0 bases from V and 2 from J, leaving 11 bases between them. Germline values: CDR1 GTSNPN, CDR2 SVGIG (reference sequence). The CDR3 length is 14 residues. CDR3 loop: CAWSVGGGPYEQYF. Here the CDR3 DNA reads TGTGCCTGGAGTGTAGGGGGAGGGCCCTACGAGCAGTACTTC. The full variable domain, with the rest looked up from reference TRBV30 and TRBJ2-7, is SQTIHQWPATLVQPVGSPLSLECTVEGTSNPNLYWYRQAAGRGLQLLFYSVGIGQISSEVPQNLSASRPQDRQFILSSKKLLLSDSGFYLCAWSVGGGPYEQYFGPGTRLTVT.

This chain connects TRBV7-7 to TRBJ2-7; 8 bases agree with TRBD2. This CDR3 has 13 amino acids. Germline V gene lookup returns CDR1 SSHAT and CDR2 FNYEAQ (reference sequence). V trimming: 6 bases; J trimming: 3 bases; junction bases outside the gene matches: 4. CDR3 sequence (DNA): TGTGCCAGCAGTCCCGGGACTAGCTACGAGCAGTACTTC. This gives the protein CASSPGTSYEQYF.

The chain uses TRBV10-3 and TRBJ1-4, with unresolved D. Trimming shortened V by 3 bases and J by 2 bases, and 10 bases separated the two germline ends. The CDR3 loop spans 15 amino acids. Germline V gene lookup returns CDR1 ENHRY and CDR2 SYGVKD. CDR3 sequence reads: CAISDSTVTNEKLFF. CDR3 DNA sequence: TGTGCCATCAGTGACTCGACCGTTACTAATGAAAAACTGTTTTTT.

The chain couples TRBV14 to TRBJ1-1; TRBD1 might be the D (6 bases). V was shortened by 5 bases and J by 1 base, with 11 bases between the two germline ends. Germline V gene data show CDR1 as SGHDN and CDR2 as FVKESK. The CDR3 is 14 amino acids. The CDR3 sequence: CASSGQGRNTEAFF. The CDR3 DNA reads TGTGCCAGCAGCGGGCAGGGGAGGAACACTGAAGCTTTCTTT. The variable domain in full, completed from reference TRBV14 and TRBJ1-1, reads EAGVTQFPSHSVIEKGQTVTLRCDPISGHDNLYWYRRVMGKEIKFLLHFVKESKQDESGMPNNRFLAERTGGTYSTLKVQPAELEDSGVYFCASSGQGRNTEAFFGQGTRLTVV.

The chain combines TRBV10-1 with TRBJ1-1; D may be TRBD1 (6 bases). This CDR3 comprises 13 residues. The germline CDR1 and CDR2 sequences are WNHNN and SYGVQD (reference sequence). The V end was cut by 4 bases, the J end by 3 bases, with 9 bases between. For the CDR3, the DNA is TGCGCCAGCAGTGCCCACAGGGACACTGAAGCTTTCTTT. Translation gives CASSAHRDTEAFF.

This chain uses TRBV7-6 with TRBJ2-3; TRBD2 matches at 15 bases. With V trimmed by 5 bases and J by 3 bases, 3 bases remained unmatched. Germline V lookup: CDR1 SGHVS, CDR2 FNYEAQ. CDR3 size: 16 residues. The CDR3 loop reads CASSKGLAGGTDTQYF. The CDR3 coding sequence is TGTGCCAGCAGCAAGGGACTAGCGGGAGGTACAGATACGCAGTATTTT.

This clone was detected only once. The chain carries TRBV7-8 and TRBJ2-7; 8 bases fit TRBD2. Germline lookup yields CDR1 SGHVS and CDR2 FQNEAQ. J gave up 4 bases and V 1 base, and 6 bases lay outside the gene matches. The CDR3 sequence is 15 residues long. Here the CDR3 reads CASSLGVLAGYEQYF. Written as DNA, the CDR3 is TGTGCCAGCAGCTTAGGTGTCCTAGCGGGTTACGAGCAGTACTTC.

V is TRBV7-8 and J is TRBJ2-7, with a weak D call TRBD2 (6 bases). The CDR3 runs 15 residues. V was clipped by 7 bases and J by 7 bases, with 23 bases between them. The V gene's germline CDR1 is SGHVS and CDR2 FQNEAQ. This CDR3 is CASIPYRDSGEEQYF. The CDR3 DNA follows: TGTGCCAGCATCCCATACCGGGACTCCGGAGAAGAGCAGTACTTC.

The sample holds a few counts of this clone. The chain couples TRBV27 to TRBJ2-1; 8 nucleotides align to TRBD1. The junction had 2 bases not matched to a gene; V was cut back by 2 bases and J by 5 bases. CDR3 length: 14 residues. The germline gives CDR1 MNHEY, CDR2 SMNVEV (reference sequence). Here the CDR3 DNA reads TGTGCCAGCAGTTTAACAGGGGGGAACAATGAGCAGTTCTTC. This translates into CASSLTGGNNEQFF.

This chain links TRBV18 with TRBJ2-5, with a possible D match to TRBD2 (6 bases). CDR3 length: 18 residues. V shed 5 bases and J shed 2 bases, with 24 bases lying between them. Germline V CDR1 and CDR2: KGHSH, LQKENI. The DNA for the CDR3 is TGTGCCAGCTCATCCAATCGGGCTTATCTGGGGGGTCAAGAGACCCAGTACTTC. Translation: CASSSNRAYLGGQETQYF. Full variable domain (remainder filled in from reference TRBV18 and TRBJ2-5): NAGVMQNPRHLVRRRGQEARLRCSPMKGHSHVYWYRQLPEEGLKFMVYLQKENIIDESGMPKERFSAEFPKEGPSILRIQQVVRGDSAAYFCASSSNRAYLGGQETQYFGPGTRLLVL.

The V call is TRBV30, the J call TRBJ1-1; TRBD1 might be the D (5 bases). Germline V gives CDR1 GTSNPN, CDR2 SVGIG (reference sequence). The ends were cut back, 2 bases at V and 1 base at J, with 8 bases in the middle. This CDR3 comprises 13 residues. The DNA of the CDR3 is TGTGCCTGGAGTCGAGGGACGAACACTGAAGCTTTCTTT. This encodes CAWSRGTNTEAFF.

The table lists this clone with a few counts. The genes are TRBV6-6 and TRBJ1-1; D not certain. CDR1 and CDR2 (germline): MNHNY, SVGAGI (reference sequence). The germline V and J ends were trimmed by 2 bases and 5 bases, with 12 bases remaining between them. The CDR3 consists of 14 residues. CDR3 region: CASSYTLAGTEAFF. The CDR3 DNA sequence: TGTGCCAGCAGTTACACACTGGCGGGGACTGAAGCTTTCTTT.

Worth noting for this clone: The same CDR3 arises from other DNA sequences in this sample as well. V usage is TRBV5-1 and J usage is TRBJ1-1; tentatively, D is TRBD1 (5 bases). The CDR3 loop spans 15 amino acids. V was clipped by 4 bases and J by 1 base, with 14 bases between them. The germline CDR1 and CDR2 sequences are SGHRS and YFSETQ. CDR3 amino acids: CASSLGGTGNTEAFF. CDR3 nucleotides: TGCGCCAGCAGCCTCGGGGGGACTGGGAACACTGAAGCTTTCTTT.

This chain links TRBV29-1 with TRBJ1-1; D is unclear. The CDR3 consists of 11 residues. Per germline, CDR1 SQVTM and CDR2 ANQGSEA. The V end lost 4 bases, the J end lost 1 base, and 4 bases lay between the germline ends. The CDR3 here is CSVVWNTEAFF. DNA of the CDR3: TGCAGCGTTGTCTGGAACACTGAAGCTTTCTTT.

V and J are TRBV18 and TRBJ2-6; possible D gene TRBD1, 5 bases. The CDR3 extends over 14 amino acids. V lost 3 bases, J lost 2 bases, and 5 bases lay in between. Germline V lookup: CDR1 KGHSH, CDR2 LQKENI. The CDR3 nucleotides read TGTGCCAGCTCACCGGGGCCTGGGGCCAACGTCCTGACTTTC. It encodes CASSPGPGANVLTF.